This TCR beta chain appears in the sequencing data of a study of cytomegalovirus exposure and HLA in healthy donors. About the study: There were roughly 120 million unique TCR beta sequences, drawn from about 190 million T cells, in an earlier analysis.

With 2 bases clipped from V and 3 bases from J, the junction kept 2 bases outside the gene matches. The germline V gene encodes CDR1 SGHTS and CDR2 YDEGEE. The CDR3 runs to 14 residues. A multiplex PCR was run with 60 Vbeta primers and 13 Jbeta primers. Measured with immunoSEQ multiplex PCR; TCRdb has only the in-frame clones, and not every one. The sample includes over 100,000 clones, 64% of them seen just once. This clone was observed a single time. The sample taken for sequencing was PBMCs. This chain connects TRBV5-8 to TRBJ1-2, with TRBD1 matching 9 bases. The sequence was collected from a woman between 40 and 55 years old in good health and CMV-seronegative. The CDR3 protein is CASSFWTGDYGYTF. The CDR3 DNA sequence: TGTGCCAGCAGCTTCTGGACAGGGGACTATGGCTACACCTTC.